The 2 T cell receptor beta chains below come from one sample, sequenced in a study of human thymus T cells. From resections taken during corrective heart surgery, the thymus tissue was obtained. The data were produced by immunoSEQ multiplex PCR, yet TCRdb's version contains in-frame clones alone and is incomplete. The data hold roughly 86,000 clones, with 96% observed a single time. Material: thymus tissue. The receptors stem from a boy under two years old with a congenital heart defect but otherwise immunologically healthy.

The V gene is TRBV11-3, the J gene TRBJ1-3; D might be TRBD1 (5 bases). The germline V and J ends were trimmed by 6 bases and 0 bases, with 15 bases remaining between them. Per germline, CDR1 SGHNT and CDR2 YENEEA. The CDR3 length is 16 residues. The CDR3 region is CASRSGRGSSGNTIYF. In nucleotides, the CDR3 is TGTGCCAGCAGGTCCGGACGGGGGTCCTCTGGAAACACCATATATTTT. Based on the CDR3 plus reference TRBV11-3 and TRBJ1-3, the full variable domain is EAGVVQSPRYKIIEKKQPVAFWCNPISGHNTLYWYLQNLGQGPELLIRYENEEAVDDSQLPKDRFSAERLKGVDSTLKIQPAELGDSAVYLCASRSGRGSSGNTIYFGEGSWLTVV.

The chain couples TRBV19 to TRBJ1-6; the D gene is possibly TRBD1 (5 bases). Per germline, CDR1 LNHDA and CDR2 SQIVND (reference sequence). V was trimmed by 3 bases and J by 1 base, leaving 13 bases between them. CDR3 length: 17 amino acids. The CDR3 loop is CASSMWQGVSYNSPLHF. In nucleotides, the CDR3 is TGTGCCAGTAGTATGTGGCAGGGTGTATCCTATAATTCACCCCTCCACTTT.